This T cell receptor (beta chain) is from a study of cytomegalovirus exposure and HLA in healthy donors. The length of the CDR3 is 14 residues. The V gene's germline CDR1 is SGHVS and CDR2 FNYEAQ. The V and J ends lost 5 bases and 1 base respectively, with 11 bases between them. Study observations and caveats: Analyses of presence and absence presupposed an approximately uniform sequencing depth across donors. A missense variant in DCLRE1C was later tied to TCR beta V- and J-gene trimming. According to a later analysis, donors in an Asian-associated ancestry cluster reportedly had fewer N-insertions than the 666-donor mean.

The PCR used 60 Vbeta and 13 Jbeta primers. Some clones are missing from TCRdb's copy, which holds only in-frame ones; the method was immunoSEQ multiplex PCR. Here the sample spans some 140,000 clones, roughly 80% being singletons. Of note for this clone: Its specificity is unknown.

Sequenced: PBMCs. This sequence joins TRBV7-6 and TRBJ1-1; no definite D call. The receptor was derived from a man aged 30-40 years in good health and CMV-seropositive. CDR3 coding DNA: TGTGCCAGCAGCCCTCAAAGAGGGAACACTGAAGCTTTCTTT. Translating gives CASSPQRGNTEAFF.